This TCR beta chain was recorded in a study of T cells in women clearing cervical HPV infection. A remark on this clone: The read ends 3 residues early relative to the CDR3; the germline J gene fills the gap.

The method was immunoSEQ multiplex PCR; TCRdb's version includes in-frame clones alone and lacks a portion of them. Here the sample table reports 28,000 or so clones. The ends were cut back, 5 bases at V and 5 bases at J, with 12 bases in the middle. The CDR3 totals 13 residues. Germline-derived CDR1 and CDR2 are LNHDA and SQIVND (reference sequence). Sequencing was done on a sample of blood buffy coat. This TCR was recovered from a woman aged 18 to 69 with a cervical HPV16 infection that either progressed to CIN3+ or cleared (not recorded which). The chain has TRBV19 and TRBJ1-1, with a weak D call TRBD1 (5 bases). CDR3 DNA (partial): TGTGCCAGTAGTGTGGGGGGAAGGACTGAA. It codes for CASSVGGRTE. The full CDR3 sequence reads CASSVGGRTEAFF.